This record looks at one TCR beta chain sequence and its context. This record comes from a study of CD8 T cells in Susac syndrome. Reverse transcription of 0.5 to 1 ug RNA was performed with random hexamers. Amplification of TCR beta CDR3 spanned 54 Vbeta and 13 Jbeta via immunoSEQ multiplex PCR. TCRdb re-derived calls from the immunoSEQ multiplex PCR reads in MiXCR, one entry per CDR3 protein. The sample has 150,000 to 200,000 distinct CDR3 sequences, roughly 95% seen once; the top ten hold 0.093%. CD8+ and CD4+ T cells circulating in blood were sequenced for TCR beta. The patients who served as multiple sclerosis controls were treatment-naive and had stable or active relapsing-remitting disease that fulfilled the revised McDonald criteria. The TEMRA cells underwent FACS enrichment, while the CD8+ and CD4+ T cells underwent negative isolation. V shed 8 bases and J shed 6 bases, with 10 bases lying between them. Germline values: CDR1 MNHEY, CDR2 SVGEGT. CDR3 length: 11 amino acids.

The source of this sequence is a human donor with multiple sclerosis. The source material was CD4+ T cells from PBMCs. The chain is built from TRBV6-2 or TRBV6-3 and TRBJ1-2; no firm D call. CDR3 sequence (DNA): TGTGCCAGCTTTGGAGGGAATGGCTACACCTTC. Its translation: CASFGGNGYTF.